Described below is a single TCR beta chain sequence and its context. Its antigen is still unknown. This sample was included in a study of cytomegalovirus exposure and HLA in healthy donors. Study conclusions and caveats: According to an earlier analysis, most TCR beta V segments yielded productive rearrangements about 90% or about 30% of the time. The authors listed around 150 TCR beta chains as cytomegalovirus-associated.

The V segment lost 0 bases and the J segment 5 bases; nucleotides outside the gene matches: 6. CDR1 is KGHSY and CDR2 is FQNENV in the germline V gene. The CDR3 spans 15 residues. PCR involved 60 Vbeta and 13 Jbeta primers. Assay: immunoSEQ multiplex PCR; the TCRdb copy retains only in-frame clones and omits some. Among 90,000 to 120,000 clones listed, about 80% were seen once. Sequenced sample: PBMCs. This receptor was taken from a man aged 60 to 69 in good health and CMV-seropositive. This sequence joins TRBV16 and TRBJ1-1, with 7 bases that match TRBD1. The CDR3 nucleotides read TGTGCCAGCAGCCAATCAGCGACAGGGAGGACTGAAGCTTTCTTT. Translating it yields CASSQSATGRTEAFF.